These 21 T cell receptor beta chains originate from one sample sequenced in a study of cytomegalovirus exposure and HLA in healthy donors. The PCR employed 60 Vbeta primers together with 13 Jbeta primers. Using immunoSEQ multiplex PCR, the repertoire was profiled, and TCRdb retains in-frame clones only, with some absent. Found here are more than 45,000 clones; the top ten clones hold 12%. The sequenced sample was PBMCs. These receptors were taken from a woman under 40 in good health and CMV-seropositive.

Comments on this clone: The same CDR3 can be traced to other DNA sequences in this sample. This chain connects TRBV19 to TRBJ2-6; TRBD1 aligns across 7 bases. The CDR3 has 17 residues. Germline-derived CDR1 and CDR2 are LNHDA and SQIVND (reference sequence). The V and J ends lost 3 bases and 0 bases, in that order; junction bases with no gene match: 5. The CDR3 coding sequence is TGTGCCAGTAGTATCCAAGGGGGCAGCTCTGGGGCCAACGTCCTGACTTTC. Protein sequence: CASSIQGGSSGANVLTF. Full variable domain (remainder filled in from reference TRBV19 and TRBJ2-6): DGGITQSPKYLFRKEGQNVTLSCEQNLNHDAMYWYRQDPGQGLRLIYYSQIVNDFQKGDIAEGYSVSREKKESFPLTVTSAQKNPTAFYLCASSIQGGSSGANVLTFGAGSRLTVL.

The V call is TRBV29-1, the J call TRBJ2-7, with a tentative D call TRBD1 (6 bases). Germline-derived CDR1 and CDR2 are SQVTM and ANQGSEA. Trimming pared 7 bases from V and 6 bases from J, leaving 13 bases between. This CDR3 contains 11 residues. This CDR3 is CSANTGFEQYF. The CDR3 nucleotides are TGCAGCGCTAACACAGGGTTCGAGCAGTACTTC.

This chain connects TRBV4-2 to TRBJ2-2; 8 bases match TRBD2. The CDR3 contains 18 residues. The V gene's germline CDR1 is LGHNA and CDR2 YNFKEQ. V lost 0 bases, J lost 2 bases, and 8 bases stayed unmatched. Here the CDR3 reads CASSQEGSGSANTGELFF. As DNA, the CDR3 is TGTGCCAGCAGCCAAGAAGGGAGCGGGAGTGCTAACACCGGGGAGCTGTTTTTT.

This chain joins TRBV6-5 and TRBJ2-1; perhaps TRBD1 as D (6 bases). Germline CDR1 MNHEY, CDR2 SVGAGI. CDR3 length equals 13 residues. The V end lost 3 bases, the J end lost 6 bases, and 9 bases lay between the germline ends. The CDR3 reads CASSYVQGNEQFF. The CDR3 DNA reads as TGTGCCAGCAGTTATGTACAGGGCAATGAGCAGTTCTTC.

V usage is TRBV5-6 and J usage is TRBJ2-5, with D tentatively TRBD1 (6 bases). V was trimmed by 4 bases and J by 5 bases, leaving 6 bases between them. Per the germline V gene, CDR1 is SGHDT and CDR2 is YYEEEE. The CDR3 spans 11 residues. CDR3 amino acids: CASSRGETQYF. Written as DNA, the CDR3 is TGTGCCAGCAGCAGGGGGGAGACCCAGTACTTC.

The J gene is TRBJ2-5, the V gene TRBV9, with D perhaps TRBD2 (6 bases). Germline values: CDR1 SGDLS, CDR2 YYNGEE. The length of the CDR3 is 15 residues. V gave up 0 bases and J gave up 5 bases, with 14 bases separating them. The DNA for the CDR3 is TGTGCCAGCAGCGTAGGGCCTAGCGTGCGGGAGACCCAGTACTTC. Translating it yields CASSVGPSVRETQYF.

V usage is TRBV6-5 and J usage is TRBJ1-2; perhaps TRBD1 as D (5 bases). The CDR3 length is 12 residues. The germline gives CDR1 MNHEY, CDR2 SVGAGI. Trimming removed 2 bases at V and 8 bases at J, with 9 bases between. The CDR3 DNA reads TGTGCCAGCAGTTACGGGGGGTACGGCTACACCTTC. Translation: CASSYGGYGYTF.

J is TRBJ1-4 and V is TRBV7-9, with TRBD1 as a possible D gene (6 bases). Germline V gene data show CDR1 as SEHNR and CDR2 as FQNEAQ (reference sequence). The germline V and J ends were trimmed by 5 bases and 7 bases, with 14 bases remaining between them. The CDR3 is made up of 14 amino acids. This CDR3 is CASSARGVGEKLFF. The DNA of the CDR3 is TGTGCCAGCAGCGCCAGGGGAGTGGGTGAAAAACTGTTTTTT. Variable domain in full (rest from reference TRBV7-9 and TRBJ1-4): DTGVSQNPRHKITKRGQNVTFRCDPISEHNRLYWYRQTLGQGPEFLTYFQNEAQLEKSRLLSDRFSAERPKGSFSTLEIQRTEQGDSAMYLCASSARGVGEKLFFGSGTQLSVL.

The V gene is TRBV10-3, the J gene TRBJ1-1, with D possibly being TRBD1 (6 bases). The germline V and J ends were trimmed by 4 bases and 11 bases, with 11 bases remaining between them. The CDR3 length is 11 residues. Germline CDR1 reads ENHRY; CDR2 reads SYGVKD. The CDR3 DNA sequence: TGTGCCATCAGTGCAGGGGCGCAGGCTTTCTTT. As protein: CAISAGAQAFF.

This chain uses TRBV7-9 with TRBJ1-1; D remains unclear. Between the trimmed V and J ends, which lost 0 bases and 12 bases, there was a span of 17 bases. The CDR3 is 14 residues long. In germline, CDR1 is SEHNR, CDR2 FQNEAQ (reference sequence). CDR3 region: CASSLALEGLVPFF. The CDR3 DNA follows: TGTGCCAGCAGCTTAGCGTTAGAGGGTTTGGTGCCTTTCTTT. The full variable domain, in which reference TRBV7-9 and TRBJ1-1 provide the parts outside the CDR3, is DTGVSQNPRHKITKRGQNVTFRCDPISEHNRLYWYRQTLGQGPEFLTYFQNEAQLEKSRLLSDRFSAERPKGSFSTLEIQRTEQGDSAMYLCASSLALEGLVPFFGQGTRLTVV.

The chain links TRBV27 to TRBJ2-5; 9 nucleotides align to TRBD2. The CDR3 runs 14 residues. The germline gives CDR1 MNHEY, CDR2 SMNVEV (reference sequence). Unmatched junction bases numbered 7, after V lost 7 bases and J lost 4 bases. The CDR3 spells CASTDSGSGETQYF. The CDR3 region has the DNA TGTGCCAGCACGGATAGCGGGAGTGGAGAGACCCAGTACTTC.

This chain joins TRBV6-5 and TRBJ2-5, with 7 bases matching TRBD1. CDR3 length: 14 residues. Germline loops: CDR1 MNHEY, CDR2 SVGAGI. V gave up 2 bases and J gave up 5 bases; unmatched junction bases: 5. The CDR3 nucleotides are TGTGCCAGCAGTTACAGACAGGGCGTTGAGACCCAGTACTTC. Residues: CASSYRQGVETQYF.

This sequence joins TRBV7-2 and TRBJ1-5, with TRBD1 matching 7 bases. V trimming: 2 bases; J trimming: 9 bases; junction bases outside the gene matches: 7. This CDR3 region has 14 residues. The V gene's germline CDR1 is SGHTA and CDR2 FQGNSA. This chain's CDR3 is CASSLRQGGLPQHF. The DNA for the CDR3 is TGTGCCAGCAGCTTACGACAGGGAGGATTGCCCCAGCATTTT.

The chain links TRBV9 to TRBJ1-1, with D perhaps matching TRBD1 (6 bases). V was trimmed by 5 bases and J by 4 bases, leaving 18 bases between them. Germline loops: CDR1 SGDLS, CDR2 YYNGEE. The length of the CDR3 is 15 residues. The CDR3 region is CASSAAGARGTEAFF. Here the CDR3 DNA reads TGTGCCAGCAGTGCGGCGGGGGCGCGAGGCACTGAAGCTTTCTTT. The full variable domain, rest sourced from reference TRBV9 and TRBJ1-1, is DSGVTQTPKHLITATGQRVTLRCSPRSGDLSVYWYQQSLDQGLQFLIQYYNGEERAKGNILERFSAQQFPDLHSELNLSSLELGDSALYFCASSAAGARGTEAFFGQGTRLTVV.

The CDR3 protein is CASSRGPLRLAKNIQYF. The CDR3 nucleotides are TGTGCCAGCAGCAGGGGGCCTCTACGTTTAGCCAAAAACATTCAGTACTTC. The rearrangement joins TRBV2 to TRBJ2-4; TRBD1 aligns across 8 bases. CDR1 is SNHLY, CDR2 FYNNEI, per germline. The J segment lost 0 bases and the V segment lost 6 bases, leaving 10 bases of the junction unmatched. This CDR3 has 17 amino acids. The full variable domain, with the rest looked up from reference TRBV2 and TRBJ2-4, is EPEVTQTPSHQVTQMGQEVILRCVPISNHLYFYWYRQILGQKVEFLVSFYNNEISEKSEIFDDQFSVERPDGSNFTLKIRSTKLEDSAMYFCASSRGPLRLAKNIQYFGAGTRLSVL.

The chain is built from TRBV6-5 and TRBJ2-1, with 11 bases fitting TRBD2. The CDR3 runs to 16 residues. CDR1 and CDR2 from the germline V gene are MNHEY and SVGAGI. After removal of 4 bases from V and 9 bases from J, the junction contained 11 bases not matched to a gene. CDR3 bases: TGTGCCAGCAGTTGGGACACTAGCGGGAGTAGTGGTGAGCAGTTCTTC. This codes for CASSWDTSGSSGEQFF.

V gene TRBV4-1 combines with J gene TRBJ2-4; D is possibly TRBD2 (5 bases). Germline CDR1 and CDR2: MGHRA and YSYEKL. Trimming took 0 bases from V and 6 from J, leaving 12 bases between them. This CDR3 contains 15 residues. This chain's CDR3 is CASSQDPLRGNIQYF. The CDR3 region has the DNA TGCGCCAGCAGCCAAGACCCCCTCCGGGGAAACATTCAGTACTTC.

Worth noting for this clone: The identical CDR3 is also encoded by other nucleotide sequences in the sample. The rearrangement links TRBV30 to TRBJ1-2; no definite D call. The V end lost 1 base, the J end lost 2 bases, and 8 bases lay between the germline ends. In germline, CDR1 is GTSNPN, CDR2 SVGIG (reference sequence). CDR3 length: 13 residues. The CDR3 nucleotides are TGTGCCTGGAGTGCACTCCGGAACTATGGCTACACCTTC. Translation: CAWSALRNYGYTF.

The chain has TRBV9 and TRBJ2-7; D unclear. The CDR3 is made up of 13 amino acids. The germline V gene encodes CDR1 SGDLS and CDR2 YYNGEE. V was shortened by 0 bases and J by 5 bases, with 9 bases between the two germline ends. This chain's CDR3 is CASSVGLQDEQYF. CDR3 coding DNA: TGTGCCAGCAGCGTAGGTCTCCAGGACGAGCAGTACTTC.

The genes are TRBV15 and TRBJ1-5; 9 bases line up with TRBD1. Germline CDR1 reads LNHNV; CDR2 reads YYDKDF (reference sequence). This CDR3 has 16 residues. The V and J ends lost 3 bases and 6 bases, in that order; junction bases with no gene match: 9. CDR3 protein: CATSSRDRVGFQPQHF. The CDR3 nucleotides read TGTGCCACCAGCAGCCGGGACAGGGTCGGGTTTCAGCCCCAGCATTTT.

The V call is TRBV7-6, the J call TRBJ2-7; 8 nucleotides agree with TRBD2. V shed 1 base and J 7 bases; nucleotides not matched to a gene: 6. The length of the CDR3 is 14 residues. Germline-derived CDR1 and CDR2 are SGHVS and FNYEAQ. The CDR3 DNA reads as TGTGCCAGCAGCTTAGGAGGACTAGCAGAAGAGCAGTACTTC. Translating gives CASSLGGLAEEQYF.